This paragraph reports one TCR beta chain. The data were obtained in a study of blood T cell repertoires in COVID-19. Cohorts were based on clinical histories the participants reported. Assay: immunoSEQ multiplex PCR; the TCRdb copy retains only in-frame clones and omits some. The table includes 490,000 or so clones, roughly 90% detected once. Looked up from germline, CDR1 is LGHNA and CDR2 is YNFKEQ. The CDR3 is 15 residues long. V gave up 1 base and J gave up 4 bases; unmatched junction bases: 6. The sequence was obtained from a middle-aged woman who had recovered from COVID-19. Material: PBMCs or T cells enriched from blood (not recorded which). This chain connects TRBV4-2 to TRBJ1-2, with 7 positions matching TRBD1. CDR3: CASSQVEGASYGYTF. CDR3 DNA sequence: TGTGCCAGCAGCCAAGTGGAGGGGGCGTCCTATGGCTACACCTTC.